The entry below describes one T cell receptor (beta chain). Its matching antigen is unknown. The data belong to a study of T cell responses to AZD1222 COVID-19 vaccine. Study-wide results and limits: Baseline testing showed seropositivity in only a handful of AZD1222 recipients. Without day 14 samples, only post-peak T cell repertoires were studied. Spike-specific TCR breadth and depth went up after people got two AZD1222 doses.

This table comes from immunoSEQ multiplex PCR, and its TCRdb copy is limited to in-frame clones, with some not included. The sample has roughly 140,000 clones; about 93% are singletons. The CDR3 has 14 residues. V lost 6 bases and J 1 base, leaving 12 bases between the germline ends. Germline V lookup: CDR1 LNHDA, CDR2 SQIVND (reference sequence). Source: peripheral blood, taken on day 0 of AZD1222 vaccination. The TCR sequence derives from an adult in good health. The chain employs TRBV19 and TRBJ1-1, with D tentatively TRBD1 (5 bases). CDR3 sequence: CASRPGTENTEAFF. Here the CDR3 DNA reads TGTGCCAGTAGGCCCGGGACCGAGAACACTGAAGCTTTCTTT.